This T cell receptor (beta chain) was recovered during a study of cytomegalovirus exposure and HLA in healthy donors (TCRdb year 2017). For context, the study as a whole: In an earlier analysis of some 610 of the donors, less than 350 Gb of sequence data and 120 million or so unique TCR beta sequences from about 190 million T cells were reported. A later analysis re-examined previously published TCR beta repertoires from several hundred donors and added high-resolution HLA genotyping to investigate patterns of TCR occurrence. On average, roughly 240,000 unique TCR beta nucleotide sequences were sequenced per donor among a few hundred genotyped donors of the cohort, with 15% to 20% of those sequences being non-productive. Around 320 gigabases of sequencing data and 78 million or so unique TCR sequences were included in an early release covering under 650 HLA-typed donors. An earlier analysis of some 500 of the donors applied high-throughput TCR beta sequencing to assess whether each TCR beta V gene segment acted as functional or pseudogenic. The study was designed to test whether signatures of past pathogen exposure could be identified by cataloging public T cell receptors. Along with the roughly 670-subject first cohort, a separate validation cohort of about 110 different subjects was used. Four or five DR-DQ haplotypes were treated as single units for association and clustering because of strong linkage in the cohort. Donor age, sex, ethnicity and CMV serostatus were compiled together with the repertoire data. Among the roughly 370 genotyped donors, around 81% belonged to the genetic ancestry cluster associated with self-reported Caucasian donors. The later analysis used no new phenotypic data to find candidate immune exposures, relying instead on TCR beta sequences and their occurrence across donors. HLA typing included class I and class II loci at four-digit resolution. Using immunosequencing, the study profiled T cell repertoires from some 670 subjects and related those repertoires to cytomegalovirus serostatus. All discovery cohort repertoires had been generated on a single sequencing platform. High-throughput TCR immunosequencing, statistical association of individual TCRs with disease status, and machine learning were combined to predict cytomegalovirus infection status. A later genetic analysis took genome-wide SNP genotypes for 398 of the 666 donors and used that subset as a discovery cohort. The number of typed donors differed by locus: about 620-640 for A, B, C, DRB1 and DQB1; 522 for DQA1; about 600 for DPA1; and roughly 450 for DPB1. The paper's findings and limits, for the study overall: The study gave a list of under 200 TCR beta chains associated with cytomegalovirus. A further reported finding was that TCR beta sequences accurately predicted the HLA-A and HLA-B alleles for most subjects in the first cohort. A group of highly shared sequence variants was considered likely to be a technical artifact of the sequencing pipeline. The cohort was sequenced for TCR beta chains only, and without alpha or paired-chain data the features that could be detected were limited. In a later analysis, several top co-occurrence clusters were reported to appear linked to parvovirus B19, influenza, CMV and Epstein-Barr virus. At a false discovery rate of 0.05, a later analysis linked around 17,000 TCR beta sequences to specific HLA alleles. In a later analysis, the rate of TCR association differed among HLA loci, with DRB1 alleles having the most associated TCRs and HLA-C alleles having the fewest. Some IMGT-functional V segments, including TRBV6-2 and TRBV6-3, could not be told apart with the 87-base-pair reads, so those segments were excluded. Correlated functional status among segregating V segments might reflect linkage disequilibrium, but an unknown experimental factor could not be ruled out. CMV serostatus was the only immune exposure information available for the cohort. Sequencing depth was assumed to be roughly uniform across donors in the presence/absence analyses, though that assumption may not hold. Most TCR sequences were seen in very few donors, while some public TCRs were found in many individuals. It was suggested by the authors that the approach could potentially be generalized to other disease states and immunological phenotypes. Broadly in line with IMGT annotations, most TCR beta V segments showed up in productive rearrangements about 87% or about 30% of the time in an earlier analysis of around 550 of the donors. Because counts were too low, some 17 rarely observed V segments, including chromosome 9 orphons, were excluded from the earlier analysis of around 590 of the donors. A few of the identified cytomegalovirus-associated TCR beta chains were confirmed in vitro to be specific for cytomegalovirus antigens. Assigning TCR associations to individual alleles was difficult when HLA alleles, especially DR and DQ, strongly co-occurred. The classifier was reported to diagnose cytomegalovirus status with high specificity and sensitivity in both the original and validation cohorts. Because HLA typing was missing for some donors at each locus, association tests included only the typed subset. A later genetic analysis associated a missense DCLRE1C variant with V-gene and J-gene trimming of TCR beta chains, and an independent cohort replicated the association. In a later analysis, most CMV-associated TCR beta chains were found to appear HLA-restricted, with HLA associations seemingly driven largely by CMV exposure. In a later genetic analysis, fewer N-insertions in productive TCRs were reported among donors in an Asian-associated ancestry cluster than the approximately 710-donor mean. In a later analysis, HLA-associated TCR beta chains showed more clonal expansion and lower generation probabilities than non-associated chains that were equally common.

The method was the immunoSEQ multiplex PCR assay. For the multiplex PCR, a mixture combining 60 forward primers for TCR Vbeta segments and 13 reverse primers for TCR Jbeta segments was used. The CDR3 region of rearranged TCR beta genes was amplified from genomic DNA by a multiplex PCR assay. On the Illumina HiSeq System, the amplified TCR beta libraries were sequenced as 87-base-pair reads. Turning to the authors' computational methods: A later analysis tallied approximately 87 million unique TCR beta chains across the 650 to 750 repertoires, and some 10 million of those chains were shared by two or more donors. A nearest-neighbor algorithm error-corrected the raw reads and collapsed the reads into unique sequences, merging closely related sequences to remove PCR and sequencing errors. V, D and J gene segments were assigned by aligning CDR3 sequences to IMGT reference sequences. For a sequence to be retained, at least a six-nucleotide match to both a V gene segment and a J gene segment was required. A rearrangement was called productive if the CDR3 had no stop codons and remained in frame with V and J, and every other rearrangement was called non-productive. Following IMGT convention, CDR3 was defined as the stretch from the second conserved V-encoded cysteine to the conserved J-encoded phenylalanine. The earlier analysis of fewer than 750 of the donors excluded sequences that lacked an unambiguous match to a single V gene segment. In an earlier analysis of approximately 590 of the donors, a V segment was called functional when productive rearrangements were above 56.7%, and segregating when the standard deviation between donors exceeded 5%. To diagnose cytomegalovirus status from the catalog of TCR beta chain sequences, a statistical classification framework was built. In a later analysis, V and J genes were assigned by comparing TCR nucleotide sequences against IMGT/GENE-DB human TR gene sequences. The TCRdist pipeline was used in a later analysis to assign CDR3 sequences and most-parsimonious VDJ recombination scenarios. In a later analysis, each TCR beta chain was defined by its CDR3 amino acid sequence together with its V-gene family, and reads without a unique V-gene family were excluded. In a later analysis, nearly 600 highly shared, low-generation-probability nucleotide sequences were removed to address suspected cross-contamination and a sequencing artifact. In a later analysis, a clonal expansion index was calculated for each public chain from normalized within-repertoire ranks of inferred template counts. Generation probabilities in a later analysis came from a VDJ recombination model fitted to out-of-frame rearrangements, and those results were checked against IGoR. In a later analysis, hypergeometric tests were used to score TCR-TCR, TCR-HLA and TCR-CMV co-occurrence, with a repertoire-size bias correction applied to TCR pairs. In a later analysis, false discovery rates were estimated by permuting HLA or CMV assignments 20 times. In a later analysis, co-occurring TCRs were grouped with DBSCAN, and TCRdist sequence similarity was added when clustering was performed within HLA-allele-positive subsets. Co-occurrence clustering excluded repertoires with fewer than 30,000 or more than 120,000 public chains, plus five with anomalous nucleotide sharing. Held by TCRdb, this immuneACCESS table contains in-frame sequences only and omits some clones. Under half of the omission traces to an unresolved V gene where checked; the cause of the rest is unknown. That table is the source of V, J and clone size, and D and trimming were worked out from the DNA. For this sample there are some 200,000 clones; 65% to 80% appear just once. The ten largest clonotypes hold 1.7% of the sample.

The cohort comprised around 690 healthy bone marrow donors. At the time of sampling, all cohort members were nominally healthy, though unrecorded immune exposures were likely present. The donor was CMV seronegative and was included in the group of about 350 seronegative cohort members. A peripheral blood sample was collected from each donor, and TCR beta sequencing was performed on peripheral blood mononuclear cells. Genomic DNA extraction from the blood cell samples was performed with the Qiagen DNeasy Blood Extraction Kit. A note on this clone: Its antigen is currently not known. Qualities for individual bases were not recorded, and no much larger clone is one base off.

Trimming removed 3 bases from V and 0 bases from J; the gene matches leave 4 bases unexplained. The CDR3 holds 15 amino acids from the cysteine to the phenylalanine. Only the CDR3 portion is preserved as DNA: 45 bases, with reading frame beginning at the first base. Looking up the germline V gene (reference sequence) yields CDR1 LNHDA and CDR2 SQIVND. Specimen: PBMCs. This TCR derives from a man aged 50 or older in good health and CMV-seronegative. The chain is made from TRBV19 and TRBJ2-7, with TRBD2 identical over 8 junction bases. The CDR3: CASSMTSASSYEQYF. The nucleotide sequence reads as follows: TGTGCCAGTAGTATGACTAGCGCTAGCTCCTACGAGCAGTACTTC.